The 5 T cell receptor beta chains given below trace back to one sample, sequenced in a study of cytomegalovirus exposure and HLA in healthy donors. The PCR made use of 60 Vbeta and 13 Jbeta primers. Some clones are missing from TCRdb's copy, which holds only in-frame ones; the method was immunoSEQ multiplex PCR. Counted here are around 250,000 clones, 92% occurring once; the ten biggest clones make up 1.5% to 2%. Material for sequencing was PBMCs. The receptors come from a girl aged 2 to 9 in good health and CMV-seronegative.

V usage is TRBV13 and J usage is TRBJ2-1, with a possible D match to TRBD1 (5 bases). The V end was cut by 0 bases, the J end by 8 bases, with 11 bases between. Germline V gene data show CDR1 as PRHDT and CDR2 as FYEKMQ (reference sequence). This CDR3 comprises 14 residues. The CDR3 sequence: CASSLGQGGDEQFF. For the CDR3, the DNA is TGTGCCAGCAGCTTAGGGCAGGGTGGCGATGAGCAGTTCTTC.

In DNA, the CDR3 is TGCAGCGTTGAGACAGTGACCTACGAGCAGTACTTC. Its translation: CSVETVTYEQYF. This chain uses TRBV29-1 with TRBJ2-7, with TRBD1 as a possible D gene (5 bases). This CDR3 comprises 12 residues. The V gene lost 3 bases and the J gene lost 2 bases, with 8 bases spanning the gap. Germline values: CDR1 SQVTM, CDR2 ANQGSEA.

This clone was seen once. This chain links TRBV28 with TRBJ1-2; possibly TRBD1 for D (5 bases). This CDR3 has 12 residues. V was cut by 11 bases and J by 8 bases, with 18 bases left in between. Germline CDR1 reads MDHEN; CDR2 reads SYDVKM. In DNA form, the CDR3 reads TGTGCCTATGGGGCCCGACAGCGCGGCTACACCTTC. This encodes CAYGARQRGYTF.

V is TRBV5-1 and J is TRBJ2-3; D is uncertain. This CDR3 region has 15 residues. Looked up from germline, CDR1 is SGHRS and CDR2 is YFSETQ. The ends were cut back, 2 bases at V and 2 bases at J, with 12 bases in the middle. CDR3 DNA: TGCGCCAGCAGCTTTGGTCTGAAGCTCACAGATACGCAGTATTTT. Protein sequence: CASSFGLKLTDTQYF. The full variable domain, in which reference TRBV5-1 and TRBJ2-3 provide the parts outside the CDR3, is KAGVTQTPRYLIKTRGQQVTLSCSPISGHRSVSWYQQTPGQGLQFLFEYFSETQRNKGNFPGRFSGRQFSNSRSEMNVSTLELGDSALYLCASSFGLKLTDTQYFGPGTRLTVL.

The chain carries TRBV28 and TRBJ1-5; a weak D match, TRBD1 (5 bases). The CDR3 is 12 residues long. Trimming stripped 3 bases from V and 6 bases from J, with 6 bases between. Per germline, CDR1 MDHEN and CDR2 SYDVKM. CDR3 coding DNA: TGTGCCAGCAGTTTTGGGGCTCAGCCCCAGCATTTT. It encodes CASSFGAQPQHF. The full variable domain, in which reference TRBV28 and TRBJ1-5 provide the parts outside the CDR3, is DVKVTQSSRYLVKRTGEKVFLECVQDMDHENMFWYRQDPGLGLRLIYFSYDVKMKEKGDIPEGYSVSREKKERFSLILESASTNQTSMYLCASSFGAQPQHFGDGTRLSIL.